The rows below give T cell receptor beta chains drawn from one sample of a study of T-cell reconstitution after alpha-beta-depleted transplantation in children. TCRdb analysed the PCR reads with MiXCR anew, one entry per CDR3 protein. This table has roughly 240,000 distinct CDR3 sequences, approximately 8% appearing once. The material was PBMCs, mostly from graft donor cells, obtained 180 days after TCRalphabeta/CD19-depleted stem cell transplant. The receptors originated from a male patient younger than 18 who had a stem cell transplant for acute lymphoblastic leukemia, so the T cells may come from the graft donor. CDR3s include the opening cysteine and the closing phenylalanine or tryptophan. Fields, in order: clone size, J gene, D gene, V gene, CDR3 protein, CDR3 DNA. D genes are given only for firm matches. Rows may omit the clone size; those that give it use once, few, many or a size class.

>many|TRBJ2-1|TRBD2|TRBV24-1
CATSERTSGNNEQFF
TGTGCCACCAGTGAACGGACTAGCGGAAACAATGAGCAGTTCTTC
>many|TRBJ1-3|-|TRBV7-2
CASSPRGRNVRNTIYF
TGTGCCAGCAGCCCCCGTGGCCGGAACGTTCGAAACACCATATATTTT
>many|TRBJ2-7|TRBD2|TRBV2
CASSARRSGNHEQYF
TGTGCCAGCAGTGCCCGGCGTAGCGGGAACCACGAGCAGTACTTC
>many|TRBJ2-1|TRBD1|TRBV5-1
CASSPSGTGSNEQFF
TGCGCCAGCAGCCCCTCCGGGACAGGATCCAATGAGCAGTTCTTC
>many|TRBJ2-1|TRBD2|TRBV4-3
CASSQAPSGGYNEQFF
TGCGCCAGCAGCCAAGCACCTAGCGGGGGTTACAATGAGCAGTTCTTC
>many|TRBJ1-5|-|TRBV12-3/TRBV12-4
CASSPQGNNQPQHF
TGTGCCAGCAGCCCTCAGGGGAACAATCAGCCCCAGCATTTT
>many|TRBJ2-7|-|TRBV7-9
CASSRPGNEQYF
TGTGCCAGCAGCCGACCGGGGAACGAGCAGTACTTC
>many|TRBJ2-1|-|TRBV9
CASSVATGLNEQFF
TGTGCCAGCAGCGTAGCTACGGGGCTCAATGAGCAGTTCTTC
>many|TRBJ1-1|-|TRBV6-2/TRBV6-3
CASSLGPREAFF
TGTGCCAGCAGCCTCGGTCCCCGTGAAGCTTTCTTT
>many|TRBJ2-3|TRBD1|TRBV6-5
CASSSLSQGAKWTDTQYF
TGTGCCAGCAGTTCGCTCTCACAGGGGGCGAAATGGACAGATACGCAGTATTTT
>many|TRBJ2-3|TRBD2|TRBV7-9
CASSLGLAGARDTQYF
TGTGCCAGCAGCTTAGGTTTAGCGGGAGCGAGAGATACGCAGTATTTT
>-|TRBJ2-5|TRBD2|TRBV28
CASSYIGLAGPQETQYF
TGTGCCAGCAGCTACATAGGGCTAGCGGGCCCTCAAGAGACCCAGTACTTC
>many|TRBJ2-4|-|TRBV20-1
CSARVPSLAKNIQYF
TGCAGTGCTAGAGTTCCCAGTCTAGCCAAAAACATTCAGTACTTC
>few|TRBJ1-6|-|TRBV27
CASSWRGSSPLHF
TGTGCCAGCAGTTGGAGGGGTAGTTCACCCCTCCACTTT
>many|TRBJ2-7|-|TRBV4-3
CASSQDSDPYEQYF
TGCGCCAGCAGCCAAGACAGCGACCCCTACGAGCAGTACTTC
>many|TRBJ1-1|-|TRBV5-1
CASSLDRAEDAFF
TGCGCCAGCAGCTTGGACAGGGCTGAGGATGCTTTCTTT
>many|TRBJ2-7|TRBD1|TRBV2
CASPGIRDRGIHEQYF
TGTGCCAGCCCTGGGATAAGGGACAGGGGTATCCACGAGCAGTACTTC
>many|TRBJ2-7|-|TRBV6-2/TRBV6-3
CASNRGQGRYEQYF
TGTGCCAGCAACCGCGGGCAGGGGAGGTACGAGCAGTACTTC
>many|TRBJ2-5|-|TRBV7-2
CASSLMSVETQYF
TGTGCCAGCAGCTTAATGAGCGTAGAGACCCAGTACTTC
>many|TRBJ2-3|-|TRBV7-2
CASSLQGSFDTQYF
TGTGCCAGCAGCTTACAGGGCTCCTTTGATACGCAGTATTTT
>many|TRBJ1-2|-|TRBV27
CASSSGQYQRDYGYTF
TGTGCCAGCAGTTCCGGACAGTATCAACGCGACTATGGCTACACCTTC
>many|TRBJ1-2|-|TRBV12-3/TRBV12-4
CASTQTANYGYTF
TGTGCCAGCACCCAGACGGCAAACTATGGCTACACCTTC
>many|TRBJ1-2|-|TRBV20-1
CSAFTGGYTF
TGCAGTGCTTTCACAGGAGGCTACACCTTC
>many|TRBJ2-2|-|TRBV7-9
CASSLTITGELFF
TGTGCCAGCAGCTTAACAATCACCGGGGAGCTGTTTTTT
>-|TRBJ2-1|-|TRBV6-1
CASSEASFYNEQFF
TGTGCCAGCAGTGAAGCCAGCTTCTACAATGAGCAGTTCTTC
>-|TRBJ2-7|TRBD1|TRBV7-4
CASSFNRGPFYEQYF
TGTGCCAGCAGCTTCAACAGGGGCCCCTTCTACGAGCAGTACTTC
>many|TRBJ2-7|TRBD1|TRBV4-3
CASSHHDRGREQYF
TGCGCCAGCAGCCACCACGACAGGGGGCGCGAGCAGTACTTC